This TCR beta chain was documented in a study of neurological immune-mediated disorders (dated by TCRdb to the late 2010s). With regard to the full study: Among the 35 or so multiple sclerosis patients, around 31 had relapsing-remitting MS and 3 had secondary progressive MS. Alongside PBMC samples, the set of approximately 100 TCR-beta libraries contained longitudinal samples, technical triplicates, and paired CD4+ and CD8+ T-cell subsets that had been sorted. The cohort comprised 68 subjects: about 15 HAM/TSP patients, around 34 multiple sclerosis patients and 20 healthy controls. The study compared peripheral blood TCR-beta repertoires of HTLV-I-associated myelopathy (HAM/TSP) patients, multiple sclerosis patients and healthy controls using UMI-based sequencing. On the study overall, not on this receptor specifically: In a phylogenetic analysis, the repertoires of 18 out of 34 MS patients fell into a single cluster of related CDR3 sequences, pointing to a possible signature at the repertoire level. No identical CDR3 amino acid sequences were shared among expanded clones across subjects, suggesting private TCR-beta repertoires in all groups. No association of the MS cluster with clinical or MRI features was observed, and the need for larger cohorts was stated by the authors. The highest TCR clonal expansion was observed in HAM/TSP patients, whereas the lowest was observed in MS patients, even when compared with healthy controls.

Including cysteine and phenylalanine, the CDR3 has 14 amino acids. Only the CDR3 DNA is retained, 42 bases long and in frame from the first base. CDR1 and CDR2 were assigned from the germline V gene as KGHSH and LQKENI. Trimming at the junction amounts to 6 bases on V and 6 bases on J, and the germline ends lie 15 bases apart. cDNA was synthesized by template-switch 5'RACE using a primer carrying a 10-nucleotide random unique molecular identifier by which each TCR transcript was tagged. Over 180 million TCR-beta sequences, covering 15-18 subjects, were produced in each sequencing run. The RNeasy kit was used to extract total RNA. Using the KAPA Real-time Library Amplification kit, TCR-beta VDJ regions were amplified with primers for the TCR constant region and the 5'RACE anchor. A first PCR added sample indexes and Illumina adaptors, after which a second PCR increased the library yield. After Ampure bead purification, the TCR product of roughly 650 bp was size-selected on a 2% E-gel SizeSelection system. Before pooling, library quality was assessed on a Bioanalyzer, concentration was determined with Qubit, and library quantification was performed with the Kapa Library Quantification kit. Paired-end 2 x 150 bp sequencing of the libraries was performed on an Illumina HiSeq 2500. To increase sequence diversity, about 25-30% phiX was spiked into each library pool. Processing in the source paper ran as follows. The UMI-based MiGEC pipeline processed quality-filtered reads and removed over 80% of raw TCR sequences during error correction. VDJ genes were aligned to IMGT germline references, and each clonotype was defined by a unique CDR3 amino acid sequence together with V-J genes. Clonal expansion, Shannon diversity and CDR3 relatedness were evaluated with VDJtools (CalcPairwiseDistances, ClusterSamples), while phylogenetic trees were built in CLCbio workbench. A clone was classed as expanded if it had 8 or more unique UMIs, a cutoff based on coefficient-of-variation modelling across technical triplicates. TCRdb reprocessing: public reads trimmed at Q25 with fastp, clones called with MiXCR, in-frame beta chains kept. CDR3 protein duplicates are merged, each entry listing the most common genes and DNA. The V and J calls reflect TCRdb's pipeline rather than the authors' work. Counted in this sample were about 80,000 distinct CDR3 sequences; roughly 4.7% of them appeared once. The ten most abundant clones make up less than 2.5% of the sample.

Unsorted PBMC libraries were generated from 2 million PBMCs stored in RNAlater at -80 °C until RNA extraction. The multiple sclerosis patients were enrolled in a US clinical protocol that used magnetic resonance imaging to evaluate disease progression. PBMCs were separated from peripheral blood using Ficoll-Hypaque density gradient centrifugation and then cryopreserved in liquid nitrogen. This clonotype was found a few times. This receptor's antigen is unknown. No much larger clone is present one base from it, and per-base qualities are unavailable. The receptor was isolated from a woman under 40 with multiple sclerosis. Sequences were obtained from PBMCs. The rearrangement combines TRBV18 with TRBJ2-1; the D match is possibly TRBD1 or TRBD2, with 5 bases aligned in each. The CDR3 corresponds to CASSGTHIPNEQFF. The base sequence is TGTGCCAGCTCCGGGACCCATATACCCAATGAGCAGTTCTTC.